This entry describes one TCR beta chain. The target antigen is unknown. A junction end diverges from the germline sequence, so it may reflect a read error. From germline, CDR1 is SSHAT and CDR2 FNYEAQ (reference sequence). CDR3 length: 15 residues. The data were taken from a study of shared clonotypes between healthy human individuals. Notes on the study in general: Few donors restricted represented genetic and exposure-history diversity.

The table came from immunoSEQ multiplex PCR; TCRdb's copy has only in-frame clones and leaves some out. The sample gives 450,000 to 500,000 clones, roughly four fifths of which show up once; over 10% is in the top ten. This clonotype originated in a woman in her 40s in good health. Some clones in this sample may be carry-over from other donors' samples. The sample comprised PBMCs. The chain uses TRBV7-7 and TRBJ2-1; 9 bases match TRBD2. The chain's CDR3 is CASSLGSGGYNEQFF. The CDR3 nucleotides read TGTGCTAGCAGCTTAGGTAGCGGGGGTTACAATGAGCAGTTCTTC.